The rows below give T cell receptor beta chains drawn from one sample of a study of graft-versus-host responses after intestinal transplantation. Assay: immunoSEQ multiplex PCR; the TCRdb copy retains only in-frame clones and omits some. The sample lists around 20,000 clones, around 79% occurring once. The sequenced sample was PBMCs, obtained 14 days after transplant. Receptors originate from a human patient who received an intestinal transplant, so some T cells may come from the graft donor. Both conserved end residues are part of each CDR3. Each record gives: J gene, V gene, CDR3 length, CDR3 protein.

TRBJ2-7 | TRBV30 | 16 | CAWSVRLSSGTYEQYF
TRBJ2-7 | TRBV7-9 | 15 | CASSPVGTPHYEQYF
TRBJ2-5 | TRBV27 | 13 | CASSLGLEETQYF
TRBJ2-4 | TRBV7-9 | 15 | CASSSQGLAKNIQYF
TRBJ2-2 | TRBV5-6 | 12 | CASSLPGGELFF
TRBJ2-3 | TRBV11-1 | 16 | CASSLVEMPSTDTQYF
TRBJ2-3 | TRBV5-6 | 15 | CASSLVQGTADTQYF
TRBJ1-1 | TRBV11-2 | 14 | CASSSGQGNTEAFF
TRBJ1-3 | TRBV4-1 | 15 | CASSQAHLGGNTIYF
TRBJ2-1 | TRBV10-3 | 16 | CAISEVVASAYNEQFF
TRBJ2-1 | TRBV29-1 | 16 | CSVGDPWGQEFPEQFF
TRBJ2-5 | TRBV7-9 | 19 | CASSLRRTGFLAGEETQYF
TRBJ2-1 | TRBV15 | 15 | CATSREGSLGNEQFF
TRBJ1-6 | TRBV9 | 17 | CASSANPRDSYNSPLHF
TRBJ1-1 | TRBV4-1 | 12 | CASSRQNTEAFF